The 2 T cell receptor beta chains reported below all come from one sample, sequenced in a study of OX40 agonist ivuxolimab in advanced cancers. The method was the immunoSEQ multiplex PCR assay. TCRdb's version of the immuneACCESS table is confined to in-frame rearrangements and falls short of the full clone set. An unresolved V gene accounts for under half of the shortfall where checked; the remainder is of unknown origin. The sample table holds 70,000 to 80,000 clones, of which 80% to 95% were seen once. The ten largest clones take up around 0.46% of the sample. Source: CD4+ or CD8+ T cells sorted from blood, taken in a trial of the OX40 agonist ivuxolimab. Receptor source: an adult with an advanced solid tumor such as melanoma, head and neck, liver or kidney cancer.

The chain has TRBV6-1 and TRBJ1-5, with 10 bases aligning to TRBD1. The CDR3 consists of 14 residues. Looked up from germline, CDR1 is MNHNS and CDR2 is SASEGT. V was clipped by 6 bases and J by 7 bases; unmatched bases: 6. In nucleotides, the CDR3 is TGTGCCAGCAGCCCCGACAGGGGGCGGCAGCCCCAGCATTTT. Amino acids: CASSPDRGRQPQHF.

V usage is TRBV18 and J usage is TRBJ2-3; D unclear. CDR1 and CDR2 (germline): KGHSH, LQKENI. V was clipped by 0 bases and J by 0 bases, with 7 bases between them. The CDR3 has 15 amino acids. CDR3 in amino acids: CASSPPKGSTDTQYF. As DNA, the CDR3 is TGTGCCAGCTCACCACCGAAGGGTAGCACAGATACGCAGTATTTT.